This T cell receptor beta chain was identified in a study of blood T cell repertoires in COVID-19. Overall study context: Samples came from the United States, Italy and Spain, spanning acute and convalescent COVID-19. T cells, B-cell-depleted T cells, or PBMCs supplied cDNA or gDNA.

The germline V and J ends were trimmed by 8 bases and 0 bases, with 11 bases remaining between them. Per the germline V gene, CDR1 is MNHEY and CDR2 is SMNVEV (reference sequence). There are 14 residues in the CDR3. In the authors' methods: Amplification of reference gene primers provided the estimated nucleated cell counts. Method: immunoSEQ multiplex PCR; TCRdb's copy keeps in-frame clones and lacks some. That table gives V, J and clone size, and the DNA gave D and trimming. This sample has about 140,000 clones, with around 86% found just once. This chain links TRBV27 with TRBJ1-5; no clear D. The source is an elderly woman with acute or convalescent COVID-19. Material for sequencing was peripheral blood. The DNA of the CDR3 is TGTGCCAGCGGGCAGACCTATAGCAATCAGCCCCAGCATTTT. Translating gives CASGQTYSNQPQHF.